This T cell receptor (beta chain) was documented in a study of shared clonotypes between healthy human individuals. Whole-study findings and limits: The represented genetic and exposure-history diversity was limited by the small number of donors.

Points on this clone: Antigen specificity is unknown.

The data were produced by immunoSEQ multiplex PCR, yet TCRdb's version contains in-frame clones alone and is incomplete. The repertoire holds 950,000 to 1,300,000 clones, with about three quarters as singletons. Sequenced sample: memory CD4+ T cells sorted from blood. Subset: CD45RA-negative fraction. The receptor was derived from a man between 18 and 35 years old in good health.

Here the CDR3 DNA reads TGTGCCAGCAGTTTAACGCAGGGGAGGAACGAGCAGTACTTC. It is translated as CASSLTQGRNEQYF. The J gene is TRBJ2-7, the V gene TRBV28; D assignment may be TRBD1 or TRBD2 (6 bases each). V gave up 2 bases and J gave up 5 bases, with 13 bases separating them. This CDR3 is 14 amino acids long. Germline V gives CDR1 MDHEN, CDR2 SYDVKM.